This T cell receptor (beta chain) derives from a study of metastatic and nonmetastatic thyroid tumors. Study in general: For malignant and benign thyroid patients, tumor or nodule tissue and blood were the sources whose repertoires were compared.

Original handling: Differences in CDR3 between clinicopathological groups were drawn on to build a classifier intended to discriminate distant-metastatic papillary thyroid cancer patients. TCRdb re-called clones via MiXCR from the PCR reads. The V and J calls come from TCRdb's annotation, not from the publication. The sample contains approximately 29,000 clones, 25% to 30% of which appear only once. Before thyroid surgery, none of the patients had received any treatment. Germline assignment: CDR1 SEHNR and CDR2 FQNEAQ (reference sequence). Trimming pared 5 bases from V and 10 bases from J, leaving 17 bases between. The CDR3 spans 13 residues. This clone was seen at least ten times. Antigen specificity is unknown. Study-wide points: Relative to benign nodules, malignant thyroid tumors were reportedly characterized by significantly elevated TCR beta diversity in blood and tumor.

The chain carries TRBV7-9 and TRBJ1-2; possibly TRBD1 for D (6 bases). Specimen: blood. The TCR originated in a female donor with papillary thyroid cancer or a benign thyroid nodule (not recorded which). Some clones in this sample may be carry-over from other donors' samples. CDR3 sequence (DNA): TGTGCCAGCAGCCCGGACAGCAGGGACTCCTACACCTTC. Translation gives CASSPDSRDSYTF.